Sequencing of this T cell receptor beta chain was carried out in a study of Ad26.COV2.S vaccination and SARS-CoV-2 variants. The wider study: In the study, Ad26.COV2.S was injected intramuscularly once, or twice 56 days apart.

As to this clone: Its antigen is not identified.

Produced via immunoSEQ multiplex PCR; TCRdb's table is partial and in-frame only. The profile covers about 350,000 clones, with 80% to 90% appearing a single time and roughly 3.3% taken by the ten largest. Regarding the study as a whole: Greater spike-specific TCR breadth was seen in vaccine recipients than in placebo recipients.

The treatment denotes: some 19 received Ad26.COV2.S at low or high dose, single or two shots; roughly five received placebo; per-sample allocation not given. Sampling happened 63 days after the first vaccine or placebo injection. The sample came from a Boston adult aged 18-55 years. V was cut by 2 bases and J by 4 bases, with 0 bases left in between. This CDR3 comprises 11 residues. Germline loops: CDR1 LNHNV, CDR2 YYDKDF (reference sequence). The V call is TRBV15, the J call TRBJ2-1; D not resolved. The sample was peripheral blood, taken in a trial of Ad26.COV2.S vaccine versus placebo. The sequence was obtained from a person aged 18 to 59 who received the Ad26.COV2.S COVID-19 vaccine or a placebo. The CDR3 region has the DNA TGTGCCACCAGCAGATACAATGAGCAGTTCTTC. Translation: CATSRYNEQFF.